This TCR beta chain was recovered during a study of shared clonotypes between healthy human individuals (TCRdb year 2020). Some background on the complete study: The cohort included three men and two women between 18 and 49 years of age. Libraries were prepared and TCR repertoires were sequenced by different laboratories using diverse techniques, in order to increase sequencing depth and limit assay-specific biases. Each donor's leukapheresis produced roughly between roughly 0.85 and 9 billion PBMCs. The study deeply sequenced blood TCR repertoires of about 5 healthy adults to estimate repertoire size and the extent of clonotype sharing between individuals. Overall results and qualifications from the work: Based on pairwise subsampling, the degree of clonotype sharing among donors was expected to be affected by sequencing depth. Sampling was limited to blood, and TCR repertoires in tissue likely differ from TCR repertoires in blood. The small number of donors limited the genetic and exposure-history diversity represented.

Clipping removes 4 bases from V and 6 bases from J, with 2 as the unmatched junction base count. Its CDR3 holds 14 amino acids, cysteine through phenylalanine. CDR3 DNA is the only sequence kept; it has 42 bases, read in frame from the first base. CDR1 SNHLY and CDR2 FYNNEI are derived from the germline V gene. TCR CDR3 regions were amplified from genomic DNA by multiplex PCR using the deep immunoSEQ assay. For each cell subset, the extracted genomic DNA was distributed evenly across all wells of several immunoSEQ 96-well plates, and each plate served as one replicate. For unsorted PBMC, roughly 330 ng genomic DNA, equal to 25,000 to 35,000 T cell genomes, was loaded into each replicate PCR. Ten immunoSEQ deep assay plates were used to sequence unsorted PBMC genomic DNA. The purified libraries were quantified using a Qubit 3.0 fluorometer, sized with a Bioanalyzer 2100, and then quantified again using the KAPA Library Quantification kit. Every immunoSEQ 96-well plate was sequenced on a separate single-read 150-cycle Illumina NextSeq 550 flow cell. The published analysis was carried out like this. The immunoSEQ output contained only junctional sequences without quality scores, so filtering could not match that applied to full-length reads. Sequences were annotated with PyIR, a Python wrapper for IgBLAST v1.9, using IMGT germline references to assign V/J genes and CDR3. Any read was removed if the V/J assignment was weak (E-value above 1e-6), the CDR3 was missing, or the read contained stop codons, out-of-frame junctions, or ambiguous translated residues. V3J clonotypes were defined as sequences sharing an identical inferred V gene, J gene, and CDR3 amino acid sequence. Percentage overlap between repertoires was computed as shared unique clonotypes divided by the size of the smaller repertoire. Richness of each repertoire was evaluated using RTK rarefaction, the Chao1 estimator, and Recon v2.1 estimates of unobserved clonotypes. TCRdb stores this immuneACCESS table with in-frame sequences only. Part of the clones is absent; in the studies checked, under half of the shortfall reflects unresolved V genes, and no reason is known for the rest. V, J and clone size were drawn from that table, and D and trimming were deduced from the DNA. This sample has 500,000 to 650,000 clones in its table, and around 81% of those were observed once. The ten largest make up more than 10% of the sample.

Details on this clone: Its antigen is still unknown. The sample holds no much larger clone one base away, and base qualities are not on file.

Donors were healthy HIV-negative adults with no recently reported acute infections or vaccinations. Every donor was a Caucasian adult living in Nashville, Tennessee, USA. For unsorted samples, some 90 million PBMCs were counted, and genomic DNA was extracted using the QIAamp DNA Blood Mini kit. Blood was collected by leukapheresis, and PBMCs were isolated by Ficoll-Histopaque density gradient centrifugation and then cryopreserved in liquid nitrogen vapor phase. The source material was PBMCs. The source of this sequence is a woman aged 40 to 50 in good health. Some clones in this sample may be carry-over from other donors' samples. The chain couples TRBV2 to TRBJ1-5, with 11 central nucleotides matching TRBD1. The CDR3 protein sequence reads: CASSGDRGIQPQHF. The DNA sequence reads TGTGCCAGCAGTGGGGACAGGGGGATTCAGCCCCAGCATTTT.